Following are 18 T cell receptor beta chains from one sample sequenced in a study of blood T cell repertoires in COVID-19. Generated by immunoSEQ multiplex PCR, the TCRdb table keeps only in-frame clones and is missing some. The sample records just over 95,000 clones, around nine tenths being singletons. Specimen: peripheral blood. The receptor source for this set is a human donor in a cohort sampled during active COVID-19.

The chain employs TRBV7-9 and TRBJ2-7; tentatively, D is TRBD1 (6 bases). Germline V lookup: CDR1 SEHNR, CDR2 FQNEAQ (reference sequence). This CDR3 spans 14 amino acids. Trimming pared 1 base from V and 3 bases from J, leaving 10 bases between. CDR3 protein: CASSLEGHVYEQYF. For the CDR3, the DNA is TGTGCCAGCAGCTTAGAGGGACATGTCTACGAGCAGTACTTC.

The chain links TRBV6-6 to TRBJ1-1, with D unresolved. The CDR3 extends over 14 amino acids. CDR1 MNHNY and CDR2 SVGAGI come from the germline V gene (reference sequence). V lost 10 bases and J lost 1, with 16 bases in between. CDR3 nucleotide sequence: TGTGCCATTACTGGGAGGGTAACGAACACTGAAGCTTTCTTT. Its translation is CAITGRVTNTEAFF.

The chain uses TRBV5-6 and TRBJ1-5; 8 nucleotides match TRBD1. The CDR3 totals 16 residues. Germline V gene lookup returns CDR1 SGHDT and CDR2 YYEEEE. V was pared by 4 bases and J by 1 base, with 7 bases of the junction left unmatched. This CDR3 reads CASSEWTGYSNQPQHF. The CDR3 bases are TGTGCCAGCAGCGAATGGACAGGGTACAGCAATCAGCCCCAGCATTTT.

Points on this clone: Other DNA sequences within the sample encode an identical CDR3. V and J are TRBV5-1 and TRBJ2-5; D is uncertain. The V gene lost 2 bases and the J gene lost 5 bases, with 4 bases spanning the gap. CDR1 is SGHRS and CDR2 is YFSETQ in the germline V gene. The CDR3 has 11 residues. The CDR3 loop reads CASSFRETQYF. The CDR3 DNA follows: TGCGCCAGCAGCTTCCGGGAGACCCAGTACTTC.

This clone was observed a single time. The rearrangement joins TRBV9 to TRBJ2-7, with 9 bases identical to TRBD1. The J segment lost 3 bases and the V segment lost 4 bases, leaving 8 bases of the junction unmatched. Germline CDR1 is SGDLS and CDR2 is YYNGEE. CDR3 length: 15 residues. The CDR3 region has the DNA TGTGCCAGCAGCTTCCGGGACAGGGTGAACTACGAGCAGTACTTC. It specifies CASSFRDRVNYEQYF.

The rearrangement joins TRBV27 to TRBJ2-7; D possibly corresponds to TRBD2 (6 bases). Germline CDR1 reads MNHEY; CDR2 reads SMNVEV (reference sequence). V was pared by 6 bases and J by 3 bases, with 18 bases between. The CDR3 spans 15 residues. CDR3 coding DNA: TGTGCCAGCAGCCCTGGTACCGGGACTGGCTACGAGCAGTACTTC. Protein sequence: CASSPGTGTGYEQYF.

V and J are TRBV12-3 or TRBV12-4 and TRBJ2-7; 8 bases line up with TRBD2. The V gene end was trimmed by 7 bases and the J gene end by 2 bases; junction bases not matched to a gene: 4. CDR3 length: 13 amino acids. The CDR3 loop reads CASTRGGTYEQYF. CDR3 DNA sequence: TGTGCCAGCACTCGCGGGGGGACCTACGAGCAGTACTTC.

The chain uses TRBV3-1 (or the pseudogene TRBV3-2) and TRBJ2-1; possible D gene TRBD2, 5 bases. The CDR3 is 15 amino acids. CDR1 is LGHDT, CDR2 YNNKEL, per germline (reference sequence). The germline V and J ends were trimmed by 1 base and 3 bases, with 10 bases remaining between them. The CDR3 is CASSQVRRRYNEQFF. CDR3 DNA: TGTGCCAGCAGCCAAGTTCGGAGGCGCTACAATGAGCAGTTCTTC.

V and J are TRBV19 and TRBJ1-1, with 8 positions matching TRBD1. CDR1 is LNHDA, CDR2 SQIVND, per germline (reference sequence). The CDR3 sequence is 13 residues long. The J segment lost 2 bases and the V segment lost 6 bases, leaving 2 bases of the junction unmatched. The CDR3, as DNA: TGTGCCAGTAGCGCAGGGGGCAACACTGAAGCTTTCTTT. Translated: CASSAGGNTEAFF.

The chain joins TRBV9 to TRBJ2-1, with 7 bases that match TRBD2. With V trimmed by 3 bases and J by 3 bases, 3 bases remained unmatched. The CDR3 has 14 amino acids. Germline loops: CDR1 SGDLS, CDR2 YYNGEE. The CDR3 spells CASSATSNYNEQFF. CDR3 coding DNA: TGTGCCAGCAGCGCGACTAGCAACTACAATGAGCAGTTCTTC.

In this sample, this clone turned up a few times. The V call is TRBV4-1, the J call TRBJ1-1; D unresolved. This CDR3 comprises 15 residues. Germline CDR1 is MGHRA and CDR2 is YSYEKL. The V end was cut by 0 bases, the J end by 4 bases, with 12 bases between. CDR3 sequence (DNA): TGCGCCAGCAGCCAAGAACGCTCCTTGAGCACTGAAGCTTTCTTT. Protein: CASSQERSLSTEAFF.

This clone was recorded a few times. The chain employs TRBV28 and TRBJ1-4, with unresolved D. V was cut by 7 bases and J by 0 bases, with 21 bases left in between. From germline, CDR1 is MDHEN and CDR2 SYDVKM. The CDR3 runs to 18 residues. The CDR3: CASNPLRSSFPTNEKLFF. DNA for the CDR3: TGTGCCAGCAACCCCTTGCGGTCCTCCTTTCCAACTAATGAAAAACTGTTTTTT. The variable domain in full, completed from reference TRBV28 and TRBJ1-4, reads DVKVTQSSRYLVKRTGEKVFLECVQDMDHENMFWYRQDPGLGLRLIYFSYDVKMKEKGDIPEGYSVSREKKERFSLILESASTNQTSMYLCASNPLRSSFPTNEKLFFGSGTQLSVL.

CDR3: CASSLVGRGLVSTEAFF. As DNA, the CDR3 is TGTGCCAGCAGCTTGGTGGGCAGGGGGTTAGTGAGCACTGAAGCTTTCTTT. The rearrangement joins TRBV5-6 to TRBJ1-1; 7 bases fit TRBD1. CDR3 size: 17 residues. Per the germline V gene, CDR1 is SGHDT and CDR2 is YYEEEE. V was pared by 0 bases and J by 4 bases, with 12 bases of the junction left unmatched.

In this sample, this clone turned up once. The chain is built from TRBV7-3 and TRBJ1-6; 7 bases line up with TRBD1. This CDR3 contains 15 residues. Germline CDR1 is SGHTA and CDR2 is FQGTGA. V lost 5 bases to trimming and J lost 7 bases; unmatched junction nucleotides: 8. The CDR3 bases are TGTGCCAGCAGCGAAGCCGGGGACAGAAATTCACCCCTCCACTTT. It codes for CASSEAGDRNSPLHF.

V and J are TRBV5-1 and TRBJ2-7; 9 nucleotides agree with TRBD2. The germline V gene has CDR1 SGHRS and CDR2 YFSETQ. The trim removed 3 bases at V and 0 bases at J, leaving 7 bases unmatched. The CDR3 runs 16 residues. The CDR3 nucleotides are TGCGCCAGCAGCTCGATTAGCGGGGGCCTCTCCTACGAGCAGTACTTC. Protein: CASSSISGGLSYEQYF.

This chain connects TRBV19 to TRBJ2-1; weak D call: TRBD1 (5 bases). Germline V gene sequence: CDR1 LNHDA, CDR2 SQIVND (reference sequence). This CDR3 is built from 11 residues. Trimming took off 6 bases at V and 13 bases at J, with 13 bases between the two ends. This chain's CDR3 is CASSPGWEQFF. Here the CDR3 DNA reads TGTGCCAGTAGCCCAGGGTGGGAACAGTTCTTC.

This rearrangement joins TRBV12-3 or TRBV12-4 to TRBJ1-2, with no clear D. V was trimmed by 6 bases and J by 7 bases, leaving 15 bases between them. This CDR3 is built from 13 residues. CDR3 nucleotides: TGTGCCAGCAGCCATGGAAGAGCGGTTGGCTACACCTTC. Translating it yields CASSHGRAVGYTF.

The J gene is TRBJ2-3, the V gene TRBV9, with D possibly TRBD1 on 6 matching bases. Germline loops: CDR1 SGDLS, CDR2 YYNGEE. Trimming stripped 0 bases from V and 0 bases from J, with 8 bases between. CDR3 length: 15 amino acids. The CDR3 loop reads CASSVVGGSTDTQYF. The CDR3 DNA follows: TGTGCCAGCAGCGTAGTAGGGGGTAGCACAGATACGCAGTATTTT.